The clone carrying this TCR beta chain was detected only once. The data were taken from a study of shared clonotypes between healthy human individuals. Across the study: CD4 naive and CD4 memory each took three plates per donor, while CD8 naive took two and CD8 memory one.

Using immunoSEQ multiplex PCR, the repertoire was profiled, and TCRdb retains in-frame clones only, with some absent. This sample has just over 2,000,000 clones, with roughly 94% found just once. CDR1 is MNHNY and CDR2 is SVGAGI in the germline V gene (reference sequence). The CDR3 is 11 amino acids. V was pared by 6 bases and J by 7 bases, with 9 bases between. Naive CD8 cells, CD45RO-negative and positively selected for CCR7, excluded terminally differentiated effector memory CD45RA+ cells. This clonotype was sampled from a man in his late teens or twenties in good health. V and J are TRBV6-6 and TRBJ1-1; D unclear. The sequenced material came from naive CD8+ T cells sorted from blood. The CDR3 protein is CASSPDREAFF. Here the CDR3 DNA reads TGTGCCAGCAGCCCAGACCGTGAAGCTTTCTTT.